The T cell receptor beta chain under discussion was sequenced for a study of post-analysis software for immune sequencing data. Concerning this clonotype: Antigen unknown.

Unique molecular identifiers were present in the TCR beta cDNA libraries. MiXCR, run by TCRdb on the PCR reads, gives a single entry per CDR3 protein. This sample yields approximately 630,000 distinct CDR3 sequences, of which approximately 59% are seen a single time; 11% belongs to the top ten. Study-wide points: TRBV segments more frequent in patients than in controls numbered five and included TRBV5-6, TRBV5-1 and TRBV20-1.

Germline values: CDR1 SGHTA, CDR2 FQGTGA. This CDR3 has 16 residues. V lost 5 bases to trimming and J lost 2 bases, with 19 bases between them. This chain links TRBV7-3 with TRBJ2-7, with D possibly being TRBD1 (6 bases). This TCR was sampled from a girl aged 2 to 9 with multiple sclerosis. Sample: blood. CDR3 sequence: CASSPQPGQATYEQYF. The CDR3 DNA reads as TGTGCCAGCAGCCCACAACCGGGACAAGCAACCTACGAGCAGTACTTC.